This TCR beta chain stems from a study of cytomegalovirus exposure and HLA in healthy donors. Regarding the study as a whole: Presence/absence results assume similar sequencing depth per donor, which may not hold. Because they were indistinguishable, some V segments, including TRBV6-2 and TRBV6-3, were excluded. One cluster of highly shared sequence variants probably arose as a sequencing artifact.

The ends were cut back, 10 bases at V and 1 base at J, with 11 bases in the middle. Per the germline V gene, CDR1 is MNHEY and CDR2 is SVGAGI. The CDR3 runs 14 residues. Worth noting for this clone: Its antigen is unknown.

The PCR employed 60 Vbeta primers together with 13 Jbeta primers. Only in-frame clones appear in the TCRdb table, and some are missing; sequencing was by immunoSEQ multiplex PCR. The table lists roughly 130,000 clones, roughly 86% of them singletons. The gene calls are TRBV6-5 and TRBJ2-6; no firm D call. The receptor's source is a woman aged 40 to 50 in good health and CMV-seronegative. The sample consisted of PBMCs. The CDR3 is CATRHGSGANVLTF. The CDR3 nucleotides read TGTGCCACCCGACATGGATCTGGGGCCAACGTCCTGACTTTC.